This T cell receptor beta chain was identified in a study of blood T cell repertoires in COVID-19 (dated by TCRdb to the early 2020s). For the study in its entirety: Samples from collaborators originated in the United States, Italy and Spain and spanned both the acute and convalescent phases of COVID-19. The material from the prospective study consisted of cDNA or gDNA derived from T cells, B-cell-depleted T cells, or PBMCs. The dataset comprised deeply sampled blood TCRbeta repertoires from subjects exposed to, actively infected with, or recovered from COVID-19. The repertoires were released in a freely available public database intended as a resource for research on the immune response to SARS-CoV-2. The samples were drawn from the first 160 participants of the ongoing ImmuneRACE study and from 1,254 subjects provided by 6 global collaborators. Nearly every sample came with metadata listing a de-identified subject ID, COVID-19 status, age in years and sex. Where available, HLA class I and class II types were obtained from metadata supplied by the sample provider rather than from assay-based typing.

On the study overall, not on this receptor specifically: How much clinical and demographic metadata was included differed by source and by participant, and the metadata was provided uncurated.

Collaborating institutions collected whole blood in K2EDTA tubes following their own protocols. Collaborator samples were shipped for TCRbeta analysis as frozen whole blood, isolated PBMCs, or DNA extracted from either sample type. Germline trimming: 6 bases from V, 6 bases from J; junction bases outside gene matches: 11. There are 16 amino acids in the CDR3, from cysteine to phenylalanine inclusive. The sequence is cut down to CDR3 DNA, 48 bases in frame from base 1. Looking up the germline V gene (reference sequence) yields CDR1 MNHNY and CDR2 SVGAGI. TCRbeta CDR3 regions were amplified from genomic DNA using the immunoSEQ Assay, a bias-controlled multiplex PCR. As for the original processing: Nucleated cell counts per sample were estimated from amplification of reference gene primers within the assay. To quantify the absolute abundance of each unique TCRbeta CDR3 rearrangement, sequence reads were collapsed and filtered. For each sample, productive Simpson clonality was calculated by taking the square root of Simpson's diversity index across productive rearrangements. TCRdb re-hosts the immuneACCESS table, in-frame sequences only. Its copies lack some clones; in the studies checked, an unresolved V gene accounts for under half of them, and the cause for the rest is not known. That table gives V, J and clone size, and the DNA gave D and trimming. The sample records 88,000 or so clones, roughly 87% of which are singletons. The ten largest make up about an eighth of the sample.

Regarding this clone: No cognate antigen has been identified for it. Qualities for individual bases were not recorded, and no much larger clone is one base off.

The TCR comes from a man older than 75 with acute or convalescent COVID-19. The chain employs TRBV6-6 and TRBJ2-3, and TRBD2 aligns with 11 junction nucleotides. Sequenced material: peripheral blood. The CDR3 protein is CASSGTSGGSIDTQYF. The DNA sequence follows: TGTGCCAGCAGCGGCACTAGCGGGGGTTCTATTGATACGCAGTATTTT.